This is a list of T cell receptor beta chains from one sample in a study of blood T cells in healthy people across ages. Each CDR3 protein is one row after TCRdb ran MiXCR on the 5' RACE reads. The repertoire has hundreds of thousands of distinct CDR3 sequences, approximately 53% of them found once; the top ten carry around 24%. Sequencing was done on a sample of blood. These receptors originate from a man in his forties in good health. The CDR3 runs from the conserved cysteine through the conserved F or W. A D gene is named only where the DNA matches it firmly. Size tells how often a clone was seen (once, few, many) or the class of an expanded clone, and some rows leave it out.

clone_size	v_call	d_call	j_call	cdr3_nt	cdr3_aa
NA	TRBV15	NA	TRBJ2-3	TGTGCCACCAGAGGGGTCACAGATACGCAGTATTTT	CATRGVTDTQYF
NA	TRBV29-1	NA	TRBJ2-7	TGCAGCGTTGAATTAGATTGGGGATACGACGAGCAGTACTTC	CSVELDWGYDEQYF
once	TRBV28	NA	TRBJ2-2	TGTGCCAGCAGTTTAGGAATCCTCCTCTTGGACCCCACCGGGGAGCTGTTTTTT	CASSLGILLLDPTGELFF
NA	TRBV6-2/TRBV6-3	TRBD1	TRBJ1-2	TGTGCCAGCAGTTACTCGAGCCAGGGGGCGAGGATGGCGGGCTACACCTTC	CASSYSSQGARMAGYTF
few	TRBV20-1	TRBD2	TRBJ2-7	TGCAGTGCTAGTGCCCCTAGCGGCGATCTATACGAGCAGTACTTC	CSASAPSGDLYEQYF
NA	TRBV28	NA	TRBJ2-7	TGTGCCAGTAGTCCTACACAGGGTTCGGGTCACAATGAGCAGTACTTC	CASSPTQGSGHNEQYF
NA	TRBV4-2	TRBD1	TRBJ2-5	TGTGCCAGCAGCCGCGAAAGCGACAGGGGAGGAGAGACCCAGTACTTC	CASSRESDRGGETQYF
NA	TRBV7-2	TRBD2	TRBJ2-1	TGTGCCAGCAGCCCCCGACTAGCTACCGACAATGAGCAGTTCTTC	CASSPRLATDNEQFF
NA	TRBV12-3/TRBV12-4	NA	TRBJ2-2	TGTGCCAGCAGTTTTCTCCTTCGTGGGTACACCGGGGAGCTGTTTTTT	CASSFLLRGYTGELFF
once	TRBV4-1	NA	TRBJ1-4	TGCGCCAGCAGCCAAGAAGGGCAGGGTCATGAAAAACTGTTTTTT	CASSQEGQGHEKLFF